These T cell receptor beta chains were read from a single sample in a study of blood T cell repertoires in COVID-19. TCRdb's copy holds only in-frame clones and misses some; the assay was immunoSEQ multiplex PCR. The table has 350,000 to 500,000 clones, roughly 84% seen once. The specimen sequenced was PBMCs or T cells enriched from blood (not recorded which). The receptors shown here come from a woman aged 18-29 years who had been exposed to COVID-19. Both conserved end residues are part of each CDR3. D genes are given only for firm matches. Expanded clones are given a class, and other clones once, few, many or no size at all.

cdr3_nt	cdr3_aa	v_call	j_call	clone_size	d_call
TGTGCCAGCAGCCAGGGTCCCTACGAGCAGTACTTC	CASSQGPYEQYF	TRBV13	TRBJ2-7	once	NA
TGTGCCAGCAGCTCGGGACAGGGGATTCAGCCCCAGCATTTT	CASSSGQGIQPQHF	TRBV7-2	TRBJ1-5	NA	TRBD1
TGTGCCTGGAGGGGACAGGGTACGACGAGCTCTGGAAACACCATATATTTT	CAWRGQGTTSSGNTIYF	TRBV30	TRBJ1-3	once	TRBD1
TGTGCCAGCAGTGAATTTTTAGAGACAGGCGGTTTTAGGAAAGAGACCCAGTACTTC	CASSEFLETGGFRKETQYF	TRBV6-1	TRBJ2-5	NA	NA
TGCAGTGCTAGTGAGGGGGCAAGGACAGATACGCAGTATTTT	CSASEGARTDTQYF	TRBV20-1	TRBJ2-3	NA	TRBD1
TGTGCCAGCAGTTTATGGGGTAGCTTCGGTCGCGAGACCCAGTACTTC	CASSLWGSFGRETQYF	TRBV28	TRBJ2-5	NA	NA
TGCGCCAGCACCCCATATCAGGGCAGGGAGGGATACTATGGCTACACCTTC	CASTPYQGREGYYGYTF	TRBV23-1	TRBJ1-2	NA	NA
TGTGCCAGCAGCTGGAGCACCGGGGAGCTGTTTTTT	CASSWSTGELFF	TRBV5-5	TRBJ2-2	few	NA
TGCGCCAGCAGCGAACGCATCCAGGACAGGGGGCGAAATGAGCAGTTCTTC	CASSERIQDRGRNEQFF	TRBV10-1	TRBJ2-1	NA	TRBD1
TGTGCCAGCAGGACAGCAGATACGCAGTATTTT	CASRTADTQYF	TRBV2	TRBJ2-3	NA	NA
TGTGCTAGTGGTTTGGTACGTCAGGGGGCACAGTACGCGAACACCGGGGAGCTGTTTTTT	CASGLVRQGAQYANTGELFF	TRBV12-5	TRBJ2-2	NA	TRBD1
TGTGCCAGCAGTTACTCTGTCGGGGTCCAAGAGACCCAGTACTTC	CASSYSVGVQETQYF	TRBV6-5	TRBJ2-5	NA	NA
TGTGCCAGCAGCCCAAACGGTTACTCTGGAAACACCATATATTTT	CASSPNGYSGNTIYF	TRBV7-9	TRBJ1-3	NA	NA
TGCAGCGTTGGGGGAGGACACACTGAAGCTTTCTTT	CSVGGGHTEAFF	TRBV29-1	TRBJ1-1	NA	NA
TGTGCCAGCAGTTTGTGGAGGGGTGTAACTAATGAAAAACTGTTTTTT	CASSLWRGVTNEKLFF	TRBV6-5	TRBJ1-4	NA	NA
TGTGCCAGCAGTTTATCGCAGGGGGGCGTCTACGAGCAGTACTTC	CASSLSQGGVYEQYF	TRBV27	TRBJ2-7	few	NA
TGTGCCAGCAGCTTAAATCAGGGCGAATCCCCATACGAGCAGTACTTC	CASSLNQGESPYEQYF	TRBV11-2	TRBJ2-7	NA	NA
TGTGCCAGCAGCGGGACAGGGGACAATTCACCCCTCCACTTT	CASSGTGDNSPLHF	TRBV9	TRBJ1-6	NA	TRBD1